This section outlines one TCR beta chain sequence together with its context. CDR3 size: 15 residues. Deletions cut 0 bases from V and 1 base from J, with 9 bases between. In germline, CDR1 is MNHNS, CDR2 SASEGT. Source study methods: Estimates of nucleated cell counts were drawn from the amplification of reference gene primers. Produced via immunoSEQ multiplex PCR; TCRdb's table is partial and in-frame only. That table gives V, J and clone size, and the DNA gave D and trimming. The sample consists of under 100,000 clones, over 80% of them appearing once. The data are from a study of blood T cell repertoires in COVID-19. Overall study context: Samples representing acute and convalescent COVID-19 were sourced from the United States, Italy and Spain.

The chain is built from TRBV6-1 and TRBJ1-2; D gene uncertain. What was sequenced was peripheral blood. This clonotype was sampled from a woman in her 70s with acute or convalescent COVID-19. The CDR3 protein is CASSEAYPVNYGYTF. The CDR3 nucleotides are TGTGCCAGCAGTGAAGCGTATCCAGTTAACTATGGCTACACCTTC.